Sequencing of this TCR beta chain was carried out in a study of cytomegalovirus exposure and HLA in healthy donors. Nominally healthy donors were sampled, though unrecorded immune exposures were likely. Primers for the PCR totalled 60 Vbeta and 13 Jbeta. The assay was immunoSEQ multiplex PCR, and TCRdb's table has in-frame clones only and misses some. The repertoire holds hundreds of thousands of clones, with nearly 80% as singletons. The CDR3 runs 12 residues. V lost 4 bases, J lost 5 bases, and 8 bases lay in between. Germline V CDR1 and CDR2: KGHSH, LQKENI. Study-level points and caveats: In a later analysis, at a false discovery rate of 0.05, approximately 16,000 TCR beta sequences matched HLA alleles. Overall, some 160 TCR beta chains were annotated as cytomegalovirus-associated.

Regarding this clone: Its target is unknown.

The receptor was derived from a man between 18 and 35 years old in good health and CMV-seronegative. The sequenced sample consisted of PBMCs. The genes are TRBV18 and TRBJ1-1; no definite D call. Here the CDR3 reads CASSLERTEAFF. DNA of the CDR3: TGTGCCAGCTCACTGGAGCGGACTGAAGCTTTCTTT.